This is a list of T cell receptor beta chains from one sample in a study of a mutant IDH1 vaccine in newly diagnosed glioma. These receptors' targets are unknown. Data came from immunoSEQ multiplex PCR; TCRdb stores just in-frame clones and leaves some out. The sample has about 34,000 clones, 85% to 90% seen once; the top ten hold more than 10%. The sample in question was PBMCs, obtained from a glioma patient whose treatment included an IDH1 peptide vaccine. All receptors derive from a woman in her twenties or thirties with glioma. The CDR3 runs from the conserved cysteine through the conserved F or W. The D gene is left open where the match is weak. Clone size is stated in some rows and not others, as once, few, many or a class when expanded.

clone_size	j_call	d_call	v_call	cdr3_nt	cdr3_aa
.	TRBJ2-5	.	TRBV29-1	TGCAGCGTTGAAGGGGATGAGGGCGCGGGGTCCCAGGAGACCCAGTACTTC	CSVEGDEGAGSQETQYF
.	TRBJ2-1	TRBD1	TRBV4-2	TGTGCCAGCAGCCAAGCTGGAGGACAGGGATCGGGCAATGAGCAGTTCTTC	CASSQAGGQGSGNEQFF
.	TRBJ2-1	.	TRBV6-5	TGTGCCAGCAGTTACTTCGGGGGATTGGGCAATGAGCAGTTCTTC	CASSYFGGLGNEQFF
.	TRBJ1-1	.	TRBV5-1	TGCGCCAGCAGCTTGATGGCAGGGGCCTGGGTCACTGAAGCTTTCTTT	CASSLMAGAWVTEAFF
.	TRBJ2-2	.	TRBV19	TGTGCCACGCTCAAGGAGGCGAACACCGGGGAGCTGTTTTTT	CATLKEANTGELFF
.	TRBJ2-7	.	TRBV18	TGTGCCAGCTCACTCACCCCCGGGACACCTTCCTACGAGCAGTACTTC	CASSLTPGTPSYEQYF
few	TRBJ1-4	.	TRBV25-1	TGTGCCAGCACAGATCCGGGACGTGAAAAACTGTTTTTT	CASTDPGREKLFF
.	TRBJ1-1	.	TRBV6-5	TGTGCCAGCAGCCGCCAGTCCATGAACACTGAAGCTTTCTTT	CASSRQSMNTEAFF
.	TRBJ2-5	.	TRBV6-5	TGTGCCAGCAGGCCCCCGGGAAGAGAGACCCAGTACTTC	CASRPPGRETQYF
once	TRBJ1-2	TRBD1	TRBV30	TGTGCCTGGAGTGGGCGTAACTCCTGGACAGGGGGGGTCTATGGCTACACCTTC	CAWSGRNSWTGGVYGYTF
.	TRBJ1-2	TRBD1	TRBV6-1	TGTGCCAGCAGTGAAGGGGGACAGGGGTATGGCTACACCTTC	CASSEGGQGYGYTF
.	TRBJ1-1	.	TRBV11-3	TGTGCCAGCAGCCGTGGGGGACTGAACACTGAAGCTTTCTTT	CASSRGGLNTEAFF
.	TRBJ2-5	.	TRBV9	TGTGCCAGCAGCGCAGGCGGGGGCTGGGTGGAGACCCAGTACTTC	CASSAGGGWVETQYF
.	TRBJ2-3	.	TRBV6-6	TGTGCCAGCAGACGGGACCCATGGGATACGCAGTATTTT	CASRRDPWDTQYF
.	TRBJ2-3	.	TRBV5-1	TGCGCCAGCAGGATGACACCGGGGACCACAGATACGCAGTATTTT	CASRMTPGTTDTQYF
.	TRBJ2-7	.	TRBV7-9	TGTGCCAGCAGCTTAGGGGGACAATACGAGCAGTACTTC	CASSLGGQYEQYF
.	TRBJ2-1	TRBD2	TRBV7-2	TGTGCCAGCAGCTTCCTCGCGGGGGGGCCGGGGGAGCAGTTCTTC	CASSFLAGGPGEQFF
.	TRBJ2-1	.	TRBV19	TGTGCCAGTAGTTCTGGGAGCACCTCCTACAATGAGCAGTTCTTC	CASSSGSTSYNEQFF
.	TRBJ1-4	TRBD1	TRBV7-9	TGTGCCAGCAGCCGTACAGGGGGCAATGAAAAACTGTTTTTT	CASSRTGGNEKLFF
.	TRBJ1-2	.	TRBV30	TGTGCCTCCTCCGGGCCACCTATAAACTATGGCTACACCTTC	CASSGPPINYGYTF
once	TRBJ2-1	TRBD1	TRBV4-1	TGCGCCAGCAGCCAATTAGGGACAGCCAAAATGATTGAAGAGCAGTTCTTC	CASSQLGTAKMIEEQFF
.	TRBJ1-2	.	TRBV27	TGTGCCAGCAGTTTATCGGTGGGGTTTCCGAACTATGGCTACACCTTC	CASSLSVGFPNYGYTF
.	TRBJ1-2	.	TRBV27	TGTGCCAGCAGTTTGACAGTAAACTATGGCTACACCTTC	CASSLTVNYGYTF
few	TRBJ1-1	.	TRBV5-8	TGTGCCAGCAGCTCTAGACGGGGGGGGACTGAAGCTTTCTTT	CASSSRRGGTEAFF
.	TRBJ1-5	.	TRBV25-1	TGTGCCAGCAGTAGGGGAGGGCACAATCAGCCCCAGCATTTT	CASSRGGHNQPQHF
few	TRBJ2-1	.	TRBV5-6	TGTGCCAGCAGCTTGGCCTCGAATGAGCAGTTCTTC	CASSLASNEQFF
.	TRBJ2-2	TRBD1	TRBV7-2	TGTGCCAGCAGCTTGGACAGGCTCAACACCGGGGAGCTGTTTTTT	CASSLDRLNTGELFF
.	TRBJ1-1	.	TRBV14	TGTGCCAGCAGCCAAGGCGGGGCGTTTCACACTGAAGCTTTCTTT	CASSQGGAFHTEAFF
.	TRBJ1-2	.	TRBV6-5	TGTGCCAGCAGCCGACCCGATAGGGGACCCTTAGGCTACACCTTC	CASSRPDRGPLGYTF
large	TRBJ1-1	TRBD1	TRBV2	TGTGCCAGCGCGTCGCCTTACCTCCGGGACAGTAACACTGAAGCTTTCTTT	CASASPYLRDSNTEAFF
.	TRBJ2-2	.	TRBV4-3	TGCGCCAGCACCAAGTCTTATGGTGGGGGTCCCGGGGAGCTGTTTTTT	CASTKSYGGGPGELFF
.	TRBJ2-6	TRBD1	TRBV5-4	TGTGCCAGCAGCTGGGGACAGGTCTCTGGGGCCAACGTCCTGACTTTC	CASSWGQVSGANVLTF
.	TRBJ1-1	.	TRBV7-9	TGTGCCAGCAGCCATGCCGGGAACACTGAAGCTTTCTTT	CASSHAGNTEAFF
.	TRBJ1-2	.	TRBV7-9	TGTGCCAGCAGCCTCTTTGACCGTGGCTACACCTTC	CASSLFDRGYTF
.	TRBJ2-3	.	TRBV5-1	TGCGCCAGCAGCTTGTTTAGAGGCACAGATACGCAGTATTTT	CASSLFRGTDTQYF
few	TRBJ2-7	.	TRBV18	TGTGCCAGCTCACCACCGGGGCAGGGCTACGAGCAGTACTTC	CASSPPGQGYEQYF
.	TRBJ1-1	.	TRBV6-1	TGTGCCAGCAGTGGAAGCAGGAAGGGGCGGGGGAACACTGAAGCTTTCTTT	CASSGSRKGRGNTEAFF
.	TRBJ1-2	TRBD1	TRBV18	TGTGCCAGCTCAACGGGACAGGGGAACTATGGCTACACCTTC	CASSTGQGNYGYTF
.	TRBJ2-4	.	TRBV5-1	TGCGCCAGCAGCTTGAGGGCGGGGCAGGCAGCCAAAAACATTCAGTACTTC	CASSLRAGQAAKNIQYF
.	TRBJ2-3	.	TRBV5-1	TGCGCCAGCAGCTTGGGTAGCGGCCCCACAGATACGCAGTATTTT	CASSLGSGPTDTQYF
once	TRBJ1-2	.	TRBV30	TGTGCCTGGAGGGGTACAGGGATTCATGGCTACACCTTC	CAWRGTGIHGYTF
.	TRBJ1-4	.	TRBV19	TGTGCCAGTACCTATTGGTCGGGGGGGAATGAAAAACTGTTTTTT	CASTYWSGGNEKLFF
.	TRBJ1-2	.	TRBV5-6	TGTGCCAGCAGCACCGGGACATCTTATGGCTACACCTTC	CASSTGTSYGYTF